Here is one T cell receptor (beta chain) with its context. Per the original methods: Nucleated cell number was recorded as an estimate derived from reference gene primer amplification. Assay used: immunoSEQ multiplex PCR; TCRdb lists only in-frame clones, some missing. The V and J calls and clone size are taken from that table; D and trimming were inferred from the DNA. The data contain some 8,000 clones, 70% to 85% of them singletons. The entry originates in a study of blood T cell repertoires in COVID-19. Study as a whole: In each case, the material was cDNA or gDNA derived from T cells, B-cell-depleted T cells, or PBMCs.

The V gene end was trimmed by 1 base and the J gene end by 4 bases; junction bases not matched to a gene: 0. The germline CDR1 and CDR2 sequences are SGHRS and YFSETQ. The CDR3 contains 14 residues. The chain carries TRBV5-1 and TRBJ1-4; TRBD1 matches 8 bases. Sequenced: peripheral blood. The origin of this receptor is a human donor with active COVID-19. The donor label of this sample is uncertain. CDR3 DNA: TGCGCCAGCAGCTTGACAGGGGGTAATGAAAAACTGTTTTTT. It yields the protein CASSLTGGNEKLFF.